This entry features one TCR beta chain sequence. The data originate from a study of cytomegalovirus exposure and HLA in healthy donors. Between the trimmed V and J ends, which lost 6 bases and 4 bases, there was a span of 16 bases. CDR3 length: 14 residues. CDR1 is MNHEY, CDR2 SMNVEV, per germline (reference sequence). Profiled with immunoSEQ multiplex PCR; TCRdb holds only in-frame clones, not every one. The sample holds hundreds of thousands of clones, 75% to 90% seen once. This receptor was taken from a woman aged 18-29 years in good health and CMV-seronegative. The chain links TRBV27 to TRBJ2-7, with D tentatively TRBD1 (5 bases). The sequenced sample consisted of PBMCs. The CDR3 sequence is CASRLTITGYEQYF. The DNA for the CDR3 is TGTGCCAGCAGATTAACAATTACAGGATACGAGCAGTACTTC.